This is a list of T cell receptor beta chains from one sample in a study of response to subunit inactivated influenza vaccine. Each CDR3 protein is one row after TCRdb ran MiXCR on the RT-PCR reads. The sample shows around 530,000 distinct CDR3 sequences, 12% of them seen only once. Sequenced here: PBMCs from blood, sampled on the day of vaccination. The receptors here all came from a man aged 45-65 years who received an inactivated influenza vaccine. The conserved cysteine and the conserved F or W are not part of the CDR3 here.

v_gene,j_gene,CDR3aa
TRBV7-8,TRBJ2-7,ASSYSRTGDKQY
TRBV5-6,TRBJ2-3,ASSLAFRQGATDTQY
TRBV6-2/TRBV6-3,TRBJ1-2,ASSNRDSKSNYGYT
TRBV19,TRBJ1-2,ASSALTGSNYGYT
TRBV4-1,TRBJ1-2,ASSQVRAHYGYT
TRBV24-1,TRBJ2-2,ATSELGGTGELF
TRBV18,TRBJ2-3,ASSVAGKQRSTDTQY
TRBV29-1,TRBJ1-1,SIRGRSTEAF
TRBV6-2/TRBV6-3,TRBJ2-1,ASSYGSVGEQF
TRBV10-2,TRBJ1-5,ASSDRAGRGIAQPQH
TRBV20-1,TRBJ1-5,SASRVDRNQPQH
TRBV27,TRBJ2-1,ASSLGTGGFNEQF
TRBV4-2,TRBJ2-7,ASSQGALGKQY
TRBV20-1,TRBJ2-5,SASRSGGETQY
TRBV6-2/TRBV6-3,TRBJ1-6,ASLDSQYSPLH